This TCR beta chain was recorded in a study of shared clonotypes between healthy human individuals. Trimming took 2 bases from V and 0 from J, leaving 11 bases between them. In germline, CDR1 is SGDLS, CDR2 YYNGEE. CDR3 length equals 15 residues. Study-wide results and limits: Naive subsets usually exceeded memory subsets in estimated richness.

Libraries were prepared by immunoSEQ multiplex PCR; TCRdb keeps only in-frame clonotypes and omits some of them. Altogether millions of clones are present, approximately 92% being singletons, with the ten largest covering around 0.14%. Details on this clone: Its antigen remains unidentified.

V and J are TRBV9 and TRBJ1-1; D gene unclear. The sequenced sample consisted of naive CD4+ T cells sorted from blood. Subset in this sample: CD45RA+ positively selected. This receptor was obtained from a man between 18 and 29 years old in good health. For the CDR3, the DNA is TGTGCCAGCAGCGTCCTGGGTGACCTGAACACTGAAGCTTTCTTT. It encodes CASSVLGDLNTEAFF.